This T cell receptor beta chain comes out of a study of cytomegalovirus exposure and HLA in healthy donors. It was with 60 Vbeta and 13 Jbeta primers that the PCR ran. Generated by immunoSEQ multiplex PCR, the TCRdb table keeps only in-frame clones and is missing some. The data contain roughly 130,000 clones, about 85% of them singletons. Trimming took 4 bases from V and 3 from J; bases not matched to a gene: 5. CDR1 is LNHDA and CDR2 is SQIVND in the germline V gene (reference sequence). The CDR3 runs 15 residues. Study-level points and caveats: HLA alleles showed associations with about 17,000 TCR beta sequences in a later analysis, at a 0.05 false discovery rate.

Turning to this clone: The antigen is not known.

Sequences were obtained from PBMCs. The chain employs TRBV19 and TRBJ2-5; TRBD1 agrees at 10 bases. The origin of this receptor is a boy between 10 and 17 years old in good health and CMV-seronegative. CDR3 nucleotides: TGTGCCAGTAGTAAAACTGGGACAGGGGAAGAGACCCAGTACTTC. This translates into CASSKTGTGEETQYF.